This note documents a single T cell receptor (beta chain) sequence. This sample stems from a study of blood T cell repertoires in COVID-19. The method was immunoSEQ multiplex PCR; TCRdb's version includes in-frame clones alone and lacks a portion of them. The sample contains under 200,000 clones, 80% to 90% of which appear only once. The sequence derives from a woman aged 80 or older with COVID-19, enrolled during active disease. Sample: peripheral blood.

The CDR3 loop is CASSFGTGGTGELFF. The CDR3 coding sequence is TGTGCCAGCAGCTTTGGGACAGGGGGCACCGGGGAGCTGTTTTTT. The V call is TRBV5-4, the J call TRBJ2-2; 11 bases agree with TRBD1. The CDR3 sequence is 15 residues long. V gave up 2 bases and J gave up 4 bases; unmatched junction bases: 1. Germline V gene sequence: CDR1 SGHNT, CDR2 YYREEE (reference sequence).